This record concerns one T cell receptor (beta chain) sequence. As to treatment: oral pan-JAK inhibitor, 5-10 mg twice daily. These data belong to a study of CD8+ T cells in alopecia areata. It was cDNA, reverse transcribed from extracted RNA, that served as the sequencing template. Here immunoSEQ multiplex PCR was the method, and the copy in TCRdb shows in-frame clones only, minus some. The table records fewer than 100,000 clones, about two thirds of them present only once. The V end lost 8 bases, the J end lost 5 bases, and 22 bases lay between the germline ends. The CDR3 extends over 16 amino acids. CDR1 is LNHDA, CDR2 SQIVND, per germline (reference sequence).

The input for sequencing was CD8+ T cells sorted from blood, taken around week 44, from a patient treated with tofacitinib. The chain couples TRBV19 to TRBJ1-5; possible D gene TRBD1, 6 bases. This sequence was found in a human donor with alopecia areata. The CDR3 region has the DNA TGTGCCAGTCAATACGTACAGGGTGGGGACCATCAGCCCCAGCATTTT. It codes for CASQYVQGGDHQPQHF.